Listed below are T cell receptor beta chains from one sample, sequenced in a study of blood T cells in healthy people across ages. A single record per CDR3 protein comes from TCRdb applying MiXCR to the 5' RACE reads. The sample yields hundreds of thousands of distinct CDR3 sequences, around 21% seen once. The sequenced material came from blood. These receptors were obtained from a man between 65 and 85 years old in good health. CDR3s include the opening cysteine and the closing phenylalanine or tryptophan. Fields, in order: clone size, V gene, J gene, D gene, CDR3 protein, CDR3 DNA. The D gene is left open where the match is weak. Some rows have no size entry. The others give once, few or many, or a class for an expanded clone.

few	TRBV2	TRBJ2-7	-	CASSSSASYEQYF	TGTGCCAGCAGTTCTAGCGCCTCCTACGAGCAGTACTTC
-	TRBV20-1	TRBJ2-7	TRBD1	CSASGLTGVDTYEQYF	TGCAGTGCCTCCGGACTGACAGGGGTCGACACCTACGAGCAGTACTTC
-	TRBV14	TRBJ2-7	TRBD2	CASSQKPGLAVYEQYF	TGTGCCAGCAGCCAGAAACCGGGACTAGCGGTCTACGAGCAGTACTTC
many	TRBV7-9	TRBJ2-7	TRBD1	CASSSQPGQGNHSYEQYF	TGTGCCAGCAGCTCTCAACCGGGACAGGGGAACCACTCCTACGAGCAGTACTTC
-	TRBV20-1	TRBJ2-1	-	CSASRSNEQFF	TGCAGTGCTAGTCGTTCTAATGAGCAGTTCTTC
-	TRBV24-1	TRBJ2-2	TRBD2	CATSAFGGLAGGNTGELFF	TGTGCCACCAGTGCCTTCGGGGGACTAGCGGGAGGAAACACCGGGGAGCTGTTTTTT
-	TRBV6-5	TRBJ2-1	-	CASREIGNEQFF	TGTGCCAGTCGGGAGATCGGCAATGAGCAGTTCTTC
-	TRBV20-1	TRBJ2-1	-	CSASTSDNEQFF	TGCAGTGCTAGTACCAGCGACAATGAGCAGTTCTTC
few	TRBV5-1	TRBJ2-1	TRBD2	CASSPGGSGRNNEQFF	TGCGCCAGCAGCCCCGGCGGTAGCGGGAGAAATAATGAGCAGTTCTTC
-	TRBV5-5	TRBJ2-7	-	CASSSAGGVSYEQYF	TGTGCCAGCAGCTCGGCAGGAGGGGTATCCTACGAGCAGTACTTC
-	TRBV21-1	TRBJ2-7	-	CASMRSQREAGCYEQYF	TGTGCCAGCATGAGGTCCCAGCGGGAGGCGGGTTGCTACGAGCAGTACTTC
-	TRBV27	TRBJ2-5	-	CASSWAGAQETQYF	TGTGCCAGCAGTTGGGCGGGGGCCCAAGAGACCCAGTACTTC
-	TRBV5-1	TRBJ1-2	-	CACSNNYGYTF	TGCGCCTGCAGTAATAACTATGGCTACACCTTC
-	TRBV12-3/TRBV12-4	TRBJ2-1	TRBD2	CASSTGLGGEQFF	TGTGCCAGCAGTACGGGACTAGGAGGGGAGCAGTTCTTC
-	TRBV10-3	TRBJ2-3	-	CAISEAGSRISTDTQYF	TGTGCCATCAGTGAAGCCGGGTCAAGAATTAGCACAGATACGCAGTATTTT
many	TRBV20-1	TRBJ2-2	-	CSAFRNTGELFF	TGCAGTGCTTTCAGGAACACCGGGGAGCTGTTTTTT
many	TRBV18	TRBJ1-1	-	CASSPGGVTLNTEAFF	TGTGCCAGCTCACCGGGAGGTGTTACCTTGAACACTGAAGCTTTCTTT
-	TRBV5-1	TRBJ2-1	TRBD2	CAISLIAGGFYNEQFF	TGCGCCATCAGCTTGATAGCGGGGGGCTTTTACAATGAGCAGTTCTTC
few	TRBV10-2	TRBJ2-3	-	CASKGASTDTQYF	TGCGCCAGCAAGGGCGCCAGCACAGATACGCAGTATTTT
-	TRBV5-1	TRBJ2-3	-	CASSLRAGAERGADTQYF	TGCGCCAGCAGCTTGAGGGCAGGGGCAGAGCGCGGCGCAGATACGCAGTATTTT
-	TRBV7-2	TRBJ2-1	TRBD2	CASSSQAGRDNEQFF	TGTGCCAGCAGCTCTCAAGCGGGACGGGACAATGAGCAGTTCTTC
-	TRBV6-6	TRBJ2-1	TRBD2	CASHLAGDYNEQFF	TGTGCCAGCCACCTAGCGGGAGATTACAATGAGCAGTTCTTC
-	TRBV7-9	TRBJ2-1	-	CASSPGAIGDGRYNEQFF	TGTGCCAGCAGCCCAGGAGCGATAGGTGATGGGAGGTACAATGAGCAGTTCTTC
-	TRBV3-1	TRBJ2-3	-	CASSQGPSEADTQYF	TGTGCCAGCAGCCAAGGTCCCAGCGAGGCAGATACGCAGTATTTT
-	TRBV18	TRBJ1-1	TRBD1	CASSPLPGQGTEAFF	TGTGCCAGCTCACCACTCCCGGGACAGGGCACTGAAGCTTTCTTT
-	TRBV9	TRBJ2-7	-	CASSVDGSTYEQYF	TGTGCCAGCAGCGTAGACGGGAGCACCTACGAGCAGTACTTC
-	TRBV24-1	TRBJ2-2	TRBD1	CATSDSLDRGGGELFF	TGTGCCACCAGTGACTCGTTGGACAGGGGCGGCGGGGAGCTGTTTTTT
-	TRBV27	TRBJ2-1	-	CASGAPPPGPRVDNEQFF	TGTGCCAGCGGAGCCCCCCCACCGGGACCCCGAGTAGACAATGAGCAGTTCTTC
few	TRBV20-1	TRBJ2-2	TRBD2	CSARGSGRAPNTGELFF	TGCAGTGCTAGGGGTAGCGGGAGGGCCCCGAACACCGGGGAGCTGTTTTTT
many	TRBV5-1	TRBJ2-7	-	CASSLDASYEQYF	TGCGCCAGCAGCTTGGACGCCTCCTACGAGCAGTACTTC
few	TRBV2	TRBJ2-3	TRBD2	CASSERVSGRGTDTQYF	TGTGCCAGCAGTGAAAGGGTTAGCGGGAGAGGCACAGATACGCAGTATTTT
-	TRBV20-1	TRBJ2-5	-	CSAPDSSLKTQYF	TGCAGTGCGCCCGACTCCTCCCTCAAGACCCAGTACTTC
-	TRBV5-4	TRBJ2-3	TRBD2	CASSVRTSGGGNTDTQYF	TGTGCCAGCAGTGTCCGGACTAGCGGAGGAGGCAACACAGATACGCAGTATTTT
-	TRBV27	TRBJ2-3	-	CASSLTMNKVTTDTQYF	TGTGCCAGCAGTTTAACCATGAACAAGGTCACCACAGATACGCAGTATTTT
many	TRBV12-3/TRBV12-4	TRBJ1-1	-	CASSLGWGGTEAFF	TGTGCCAGCAGTTTAGGGTGGGGAGGCACTGAAGCTTTCTTT
-	TRBV4-1	TRBJ2-3	-	CASSFRGRLDNTDTQYF	TGCGCCAGCAGCTTTAGAGGTCGCCTGGACAACACAGATACGCAGTATTTT
few	TRBV19	TRBJ2-1	-	CASNTGTHNEQFF	TGTGCCAGTAACACCGGGACACATAATGAGCAGTTCTTC
few	TRBV27	TRBJ2-2	-	CASIGRPYTGELFF	TGTGCCAGCATCGGGCGGCCCTACACCGGGGAGCTGTTTTTT
-	TRBV12-3/TRBV12-4	TRBJ2-5	-	CASRLGGLGTQYF	TGTGCCAGCAGACTGGGGGGATTGGGGACCCAGTACTTC
once	TRBV6-1	TRBJ2-2	TRBD2	CASVGDYLNTGELFF	TGTGCCAGCGTAGGGGACTATCTTAACACCGGGGAGCTGTTTTTT
-	TRBV20-1	TRBJ2-3	TRBD1	CSASRGQDTDTQYF	TGCAGTGCTAGCCGGGGACAGGACACAGATACGCAGTATTTT
once	TRBV12-3/TRBV12-4	TRBJ2-1	TRBD2	CASSSGTSQFF	TGTGCCAGCAGTTCCGGGACTAGCCAGTTCTTC
many	TRBV11-2	TRBJ2-7	-	CASSRDGGGWDEQYF	TGTGCCAGCAGCCGGGACGGAGGTGGTTGGGACGAGCAGTACTTC
-	TRBV14	TRBJ2-5	TRBD2	CASSQASGTSSNNEQLF	TGTGCCAGCAGCCAAGCGTCCGGGACTAGCAGTAACAATGAGCAGCTCTTC
-	TRBV6-2/TRBV6-3	TRBJ2-3	TRBD2	CASSPLAGEDTQYF	TGTGCCAGCAGCCCACTAGCGGGAGAAGATACGCAGTATTTT
few	TRBV28	TRBJ2-1	TRBD2	CASSLSVGLAGGYNEQFF	TGTGCCAGCAGTTTATCGGTTGGACTAGCGGGAGGTTACAATGAGCAGTTCTTC
-	TRBV20-1	TRBJ1-6	-	CSAWDTDSPLHF	TGCAGTGCGTGGGACACTGATTCACCCCTCCACTTT
few	TRBV6-5	TRBJ2-7	TRBD2	CASSSHTSGSYEQYF	TGTGCCAGCAGTTCCCACACTAGCGGGAGCTACGAGCAGTACTTC
-	TRBV20-1	TRBJ2-1	TRBD2	CSAPRGSGVNNEQFF	TGCAGTGCCCCCCGGGGTAGCGGGGTAAACAATGAGCAGTTCTTC
few	TRBV12-3/TRBV12-4	TRBJ2-7	TRBD2	CASSPAGTSEQYF	TGTGCCAGCAGCCCCGCCGGGACTAGCGAGCAGTACTTC
-	TRBV20-1	TRBJ2-5	TRBD2	CSARIASGSLETQYF	TGCAGTGCTAGAATAGCTAGCGGGAGCTTGGAGACCCAGTACTTC